In its sample, the clone carrying this TCR beta chain was seen many times. These data belong to a study of T-cell reconstitution after alpha-beta-depleted transplantation in children. Unique molecular identifiers were incorporated into the prepared TCRbeta library. Each CDR3 protein gets one entry after TCRdb re-called the PCR reads with MiXCR. The sample has approximately 490,000 distinct CDR3 sequences, under 15% seen once. Trimming cost V 2 bases and J 2 bases, with 12 bases left between them. CDR1 is KGHSH and CDR2 is LQKENI in the germline V gene. The CDR3 consists of 16 residues. Sequences were derived from PBMCs from the stem cell graft donor, sampled from the stem cell graft. The origin of this receptor is a human donor who donated a stem cell graft to a child with combined immunodeficiency. The rearrangement links TRBV18 to TRBJ2-2, with D unresolved. The CDR3 nucleotides are TGTGCCAGCTCACCAACAGAGGTCCATAACACCGGGGAGCTGTTTTTT. It encodes CASSPTEVHNTGELFF.